This T cell receptor beta chain was captured in a study of a mutant IDH1 vaccine in newly diagnosed glioma. Study as a whole: Patients in the study were vaccinated eight times, receiving shots in weeks 1, 3, 5, 7, 11, 15, 19 and 23. The initiation of vaccination occurred 4-6 weeks after radiotherapy alone, or with temozolomide cycles. Averaging approximately 40 years of age, treated patients were about 60% male and 37.5% female.

This CDR3 contains 15 residues. V lost 3 bases to trimming and J lost 7 bases; unmatched junction nucleotides: 6. Germline V lookup: CDR1 SGHRS, CDR2 YFSETQ. The protocol was immunoSEQ multiplex PCR, while the TCRdb copy is restricted to in-frame clones and leaves out a portion. The data hold fewer than 45,000 clones, with around 83% observed a single time. Study-level points and caveats: Variations in leading peripheral T cell clonotypes appeared to have no connection with pseudoprogression.

Time point noted: week 11, during vaccination. What each vaccine dose contained was 300 ug of mutant IDH1 20-mer peptide, accompanied by topical imiquimod. In regard to this clone: No antigen is known for it.

The chain couples TRBV5-1 to TRBJ2-1; 11 bases agree with TRBD2. Source: PBMCs, taken from a glioma patient whose treatment included an IDH1 peptide vaccine. The TCR originated in a man aged 40-49 years with glioma. The CDR3 is CASSSGTSGQNEQFF. The CDR3 DNA follows: TGCGCCAGCAGCTCCGGGACTAGCGGACAAAATGAGCAGTTCTTC.